This T cell receptor (beta chain) was retrieved from a study of chemoradiotherapy in HPV16-positive cancers. Sequencing used immunoSEQ multiplex PCR; TCRdb keeps in-frame clones, though not all of them. In the table there are around 5,200 clones, 89% of which are singletons. Trimming stripped 5 bases from V and 3 bases from J, with 10 bases between. The CDR3 totals 13 residues. The germline CDR1 and CDR2 sequences are LNHDA and SQIVND (reference sequence). This clone was detected a few times. The receptor's source is a human donor with HPV-associated anogenital cancer. This chain joins TRBV19 and TRBJ1-1, with D unclear. The specimen was blood, collected from a patient who underwent chemoradiotherapy. As DNA, the CDR3 is TGTGCCAGTAGTGCACACGAGGACACTGAAGCTTTCTTT. It encodes CASSAHEDTEAFF.